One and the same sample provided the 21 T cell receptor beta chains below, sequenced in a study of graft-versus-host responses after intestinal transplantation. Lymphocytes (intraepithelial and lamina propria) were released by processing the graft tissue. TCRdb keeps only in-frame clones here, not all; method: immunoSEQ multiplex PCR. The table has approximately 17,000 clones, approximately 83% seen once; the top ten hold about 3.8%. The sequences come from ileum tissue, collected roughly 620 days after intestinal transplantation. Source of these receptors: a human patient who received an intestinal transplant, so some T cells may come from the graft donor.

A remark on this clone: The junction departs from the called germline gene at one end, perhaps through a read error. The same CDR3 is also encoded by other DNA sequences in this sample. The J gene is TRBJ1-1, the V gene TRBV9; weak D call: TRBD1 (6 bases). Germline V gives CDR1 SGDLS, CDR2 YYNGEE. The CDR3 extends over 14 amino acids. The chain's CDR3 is CASSQDRLNTEAFF. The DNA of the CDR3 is TGTGCCAGCAGCCAGGACAGACTGAACACTGAGGCTTTCTTT.

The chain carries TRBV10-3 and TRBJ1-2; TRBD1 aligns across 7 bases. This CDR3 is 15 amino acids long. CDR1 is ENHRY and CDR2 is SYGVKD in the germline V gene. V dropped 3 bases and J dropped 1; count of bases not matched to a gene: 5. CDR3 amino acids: CAISDWDSHNYGYTF. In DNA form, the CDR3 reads TGTGCCATCAGTGACTGGGACAGTCATAACTATGGCTACACCTTC.

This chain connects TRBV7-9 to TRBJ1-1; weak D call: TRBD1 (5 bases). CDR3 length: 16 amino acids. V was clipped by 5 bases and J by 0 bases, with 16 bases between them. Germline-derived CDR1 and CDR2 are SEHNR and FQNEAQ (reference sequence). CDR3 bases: TGTGCCAGCAGCCCTATCACAGGACTCATGAACACTGAAGCTTTCTTT. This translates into CASSPITGLMNTEAFF.

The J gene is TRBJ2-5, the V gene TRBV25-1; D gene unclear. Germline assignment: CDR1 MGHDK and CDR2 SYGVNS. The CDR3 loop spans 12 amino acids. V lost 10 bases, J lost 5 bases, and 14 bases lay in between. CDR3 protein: CATPNHRETQYF. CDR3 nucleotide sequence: TGTGCCACCCCGAACCATCGGGAGACCCAGTACTTC.

The CDR3 DNA follows: TGTGCCATCAAGGGAGTAGCGGGGGCCGGGGAGCTGTTTTTT. Protein sequence: CAIKGVAGAGELFF. The genes are TRBV10-3 and TRBJ2-2, with 9 positions matching TRBD2. Trimming at V came to 7 bases and at J to 6 bases, leaving 6 bases not matched to a gene. The CDR3 length is 14 residues. The germline gives CDR1 ENHRY, CDR2 SYGVKD.

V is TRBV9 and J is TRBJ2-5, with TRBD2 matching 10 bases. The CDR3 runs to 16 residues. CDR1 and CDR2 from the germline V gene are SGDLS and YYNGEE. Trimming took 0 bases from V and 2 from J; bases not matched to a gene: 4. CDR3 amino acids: CASSVDGTSEQETQYF. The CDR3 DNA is TGTGCCAGCAGCGTAGATGGGACTAGCGAGCAAGAGACCCAGTACTTC.

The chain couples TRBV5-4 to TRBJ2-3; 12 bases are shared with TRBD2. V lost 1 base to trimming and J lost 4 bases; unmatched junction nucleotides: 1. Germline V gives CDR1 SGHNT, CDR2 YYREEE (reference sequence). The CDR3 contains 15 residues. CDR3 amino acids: CASSLLAGGADTQYF. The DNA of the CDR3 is TGTGCCAGCAGCTTGCTAGCGGGGGGGGCAGATACGCAGTATTTT. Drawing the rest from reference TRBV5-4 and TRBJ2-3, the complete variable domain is ETGVTQSPTHLIKTRGQQVTLRCSSQSGHNTVSWYQQALGQGPQFIFQYYREEENGRGNFPPRFSGLQFPNYSSELNVNALELDDSALYLCASSLLAGGADTQYFGPGTRLTVL.

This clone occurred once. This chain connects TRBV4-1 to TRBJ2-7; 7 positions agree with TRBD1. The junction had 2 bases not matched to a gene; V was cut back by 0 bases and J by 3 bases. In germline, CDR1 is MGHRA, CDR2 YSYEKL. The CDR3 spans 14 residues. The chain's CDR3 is CASSQEQGYYEQYF. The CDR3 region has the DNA TGCGCCAGCAGCCAAGAACAGGGGTACTACGAGCAGTACTTC.

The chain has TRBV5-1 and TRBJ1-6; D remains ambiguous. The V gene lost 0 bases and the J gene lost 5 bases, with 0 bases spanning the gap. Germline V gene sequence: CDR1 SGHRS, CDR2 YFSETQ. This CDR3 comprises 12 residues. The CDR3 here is CASSLDNSPLHF. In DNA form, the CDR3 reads TGCGCCAGCAGCTTGGATAATTCACCCCTCCACTTT.

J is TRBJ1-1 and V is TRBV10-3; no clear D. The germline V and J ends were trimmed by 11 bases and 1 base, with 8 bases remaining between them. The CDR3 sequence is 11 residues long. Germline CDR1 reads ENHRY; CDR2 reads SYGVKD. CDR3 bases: TGTGCCTCCACCGGGAACACTGAAGCTTTCTTT. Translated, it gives CASTGNTEAFF.

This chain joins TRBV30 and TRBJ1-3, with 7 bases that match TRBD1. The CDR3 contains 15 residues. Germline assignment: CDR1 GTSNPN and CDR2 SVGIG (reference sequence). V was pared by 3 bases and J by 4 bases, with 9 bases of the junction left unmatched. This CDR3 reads CAWRDSGTVGNTIYF. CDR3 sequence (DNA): TGTGCCTGGAGGGACTCCGGGACAGTAGGAAACACCATATATTTT. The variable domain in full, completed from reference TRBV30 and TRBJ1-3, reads SQTIHQWPATLVQPVGSPLSLECTVEGTSNPNLYWYRQAAGRGLQLLFYSVGIGQISSEVPQNLSASRPQDRQFILSSKKLLLSDSGFYLCAWRDSGTVGNTIYFGEGSWLTVV.

The CDR3 here is CASSVESSGFYEQYF. The CDR3 DNA reads TGTGCCAGCAGCGTAGAGTCTAGCGGATTCTACGAGCAGTACTTC. This sequence joins TRBV9 and TRBJ2-5, with 7 bases that match TRBD2. The J call is doubtful: the DNA matches TRBJ2-7 better. CDR3 length: 15 amino acids. Per the germline V gene, CDR1 is SGDLS and CDR2 is YYNGEE.

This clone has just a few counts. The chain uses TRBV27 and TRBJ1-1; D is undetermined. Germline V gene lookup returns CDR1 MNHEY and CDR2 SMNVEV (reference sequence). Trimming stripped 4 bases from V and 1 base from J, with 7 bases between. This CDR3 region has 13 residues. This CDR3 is CASSSVGNTEAFF. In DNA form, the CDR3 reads TGTGCCAGCAGTTCCGTCGGGAACACTGAAGCTTTCTTT.

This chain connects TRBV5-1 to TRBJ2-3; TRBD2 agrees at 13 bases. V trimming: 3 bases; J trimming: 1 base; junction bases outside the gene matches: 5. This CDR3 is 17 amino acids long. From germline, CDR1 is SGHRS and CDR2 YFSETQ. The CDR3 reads CASSSWTSGGRTDTQYF. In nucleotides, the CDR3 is TGCGCCAGCAGCTCCTGGACTAGCGGGGGCCGCACAGATACGCAGTATTTT.

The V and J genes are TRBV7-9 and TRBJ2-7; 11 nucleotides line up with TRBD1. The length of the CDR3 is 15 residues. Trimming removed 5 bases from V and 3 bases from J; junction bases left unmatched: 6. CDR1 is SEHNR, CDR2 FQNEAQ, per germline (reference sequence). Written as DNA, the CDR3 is TGTGCCAGCAGCCTCAAGGGACAGGGGGACTACGAGCAGTACTTC. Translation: CASSLKGQGDYEQYF.

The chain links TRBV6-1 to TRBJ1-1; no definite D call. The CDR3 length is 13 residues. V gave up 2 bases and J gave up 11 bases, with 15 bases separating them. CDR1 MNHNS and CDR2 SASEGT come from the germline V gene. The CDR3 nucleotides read TGTGCCAGCAGTGAACGCCAGCTACCTAGGGCTTTCTTT. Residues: CASSERQLPRAFF.

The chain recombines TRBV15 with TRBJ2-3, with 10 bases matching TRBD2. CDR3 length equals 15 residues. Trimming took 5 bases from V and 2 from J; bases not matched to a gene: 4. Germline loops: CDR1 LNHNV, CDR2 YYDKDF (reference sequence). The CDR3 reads CATSELAGNTDTQYF. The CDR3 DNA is TGTGCCACCAGCGAACTAGCGGGGAACACAGATACGCAGTATTTT.

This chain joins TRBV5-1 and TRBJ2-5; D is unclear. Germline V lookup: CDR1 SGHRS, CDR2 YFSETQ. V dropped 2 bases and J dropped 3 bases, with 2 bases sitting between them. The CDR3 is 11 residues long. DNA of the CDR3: TGCGCCAGCAGCTTCGAAGAGACCCAGTACTTC. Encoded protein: CASSFEETQYF.

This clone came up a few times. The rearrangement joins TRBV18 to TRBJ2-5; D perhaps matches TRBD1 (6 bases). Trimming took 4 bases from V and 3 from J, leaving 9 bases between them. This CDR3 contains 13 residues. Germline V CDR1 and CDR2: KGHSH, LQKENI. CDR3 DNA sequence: TGTGCCAGCTCACGGACAGAGGAAGAGACCCAGTACTTC. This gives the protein CASSRTEEETQYF.

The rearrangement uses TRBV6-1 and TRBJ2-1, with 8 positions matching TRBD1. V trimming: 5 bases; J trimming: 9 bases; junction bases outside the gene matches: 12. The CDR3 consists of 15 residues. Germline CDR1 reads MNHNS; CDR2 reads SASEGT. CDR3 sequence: CASSIPGTGRGEQFF. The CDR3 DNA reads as TGTGCCAGCAGTATTCCCGGGACAGGTCGTGGTGAGCAGTTCTTC.

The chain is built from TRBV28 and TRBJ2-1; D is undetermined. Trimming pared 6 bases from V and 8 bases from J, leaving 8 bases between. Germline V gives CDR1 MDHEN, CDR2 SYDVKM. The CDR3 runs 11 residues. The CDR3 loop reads CASRQLDEQFF. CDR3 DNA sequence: TGTGCCAGCAGGCAACTGGATGAGCAGTTCTTC.